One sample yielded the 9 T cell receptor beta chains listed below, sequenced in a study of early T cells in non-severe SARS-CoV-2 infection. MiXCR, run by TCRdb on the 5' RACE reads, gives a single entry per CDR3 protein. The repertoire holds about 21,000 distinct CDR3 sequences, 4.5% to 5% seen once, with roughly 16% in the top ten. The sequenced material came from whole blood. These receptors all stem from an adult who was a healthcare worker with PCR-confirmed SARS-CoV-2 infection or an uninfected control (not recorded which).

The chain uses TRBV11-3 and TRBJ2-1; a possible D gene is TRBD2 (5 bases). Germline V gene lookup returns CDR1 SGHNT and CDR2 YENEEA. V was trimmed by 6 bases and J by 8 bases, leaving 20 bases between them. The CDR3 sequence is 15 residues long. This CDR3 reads CASSPDRLSTDEQFF. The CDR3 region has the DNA TGTGCCAGCAGTCCAGACCGACTATCTACGGATGAGCAGTTCTTC.

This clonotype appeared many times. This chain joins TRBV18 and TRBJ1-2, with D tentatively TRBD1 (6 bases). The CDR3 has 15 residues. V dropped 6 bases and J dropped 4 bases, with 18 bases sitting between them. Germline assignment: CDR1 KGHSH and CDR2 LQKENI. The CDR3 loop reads CASSKDSGTIYGYTF. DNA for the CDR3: TGTGCCAGCTCTAAAGATTCCGGGACAATCTATGGCTACACCTTC.

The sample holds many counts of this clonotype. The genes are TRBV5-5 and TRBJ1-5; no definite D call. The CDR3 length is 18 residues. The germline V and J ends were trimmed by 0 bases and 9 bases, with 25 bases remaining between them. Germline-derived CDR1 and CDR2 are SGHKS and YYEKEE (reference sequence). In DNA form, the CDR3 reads TGTGCCAGCAGCTTGGAGAAAGGGTCGGACGTGGGAGTTCCGCCCCAGCATTTT. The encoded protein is CASSLEKGSDVGVPPQHF.

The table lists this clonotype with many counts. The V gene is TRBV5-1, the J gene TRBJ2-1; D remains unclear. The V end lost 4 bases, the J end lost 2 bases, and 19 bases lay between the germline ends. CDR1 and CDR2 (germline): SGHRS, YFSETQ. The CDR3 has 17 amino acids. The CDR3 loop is CASSSARRLYPYNEQFF. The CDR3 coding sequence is TGCGCCAGCAGCAGCGCCCGGAGACTTTACCCCTACAATGAGCAGTTCTTC.

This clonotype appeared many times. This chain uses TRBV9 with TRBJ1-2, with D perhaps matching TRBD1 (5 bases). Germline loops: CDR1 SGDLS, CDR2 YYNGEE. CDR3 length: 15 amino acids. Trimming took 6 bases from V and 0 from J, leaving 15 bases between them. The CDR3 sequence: CASTPWDGSNYGYTF. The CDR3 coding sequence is TGTGCCAGCACACCGTGGGACGGCTCTAACTATGGCTACACCTTC.

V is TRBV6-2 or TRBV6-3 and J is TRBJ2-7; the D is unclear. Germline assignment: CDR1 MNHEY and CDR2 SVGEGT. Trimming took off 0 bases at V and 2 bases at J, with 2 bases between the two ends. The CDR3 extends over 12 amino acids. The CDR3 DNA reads TGTGCCAGCAGTTACTCTACCTACGAGCAGTACTTC. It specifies CASSYSTYEQYF.

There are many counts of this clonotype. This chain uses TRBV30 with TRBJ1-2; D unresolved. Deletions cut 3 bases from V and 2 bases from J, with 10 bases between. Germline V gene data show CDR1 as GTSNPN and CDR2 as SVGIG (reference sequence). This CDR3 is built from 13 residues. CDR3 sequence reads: CAWSHRINYGYTF. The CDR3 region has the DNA TGTGCCTGGAGCCACAGAATCAACTATGGCTACACCTTC. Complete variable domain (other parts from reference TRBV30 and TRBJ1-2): SQTIHQWPATLVQPVGSPLSLECTVEGTSNPNLYWYRQAAGRGLQLLFYSVGIGQISSEVPQNLSASRPQDRQFILSSKKLLLSDSGFYLCAWSHRINYGYTFGSGTRLTVV.

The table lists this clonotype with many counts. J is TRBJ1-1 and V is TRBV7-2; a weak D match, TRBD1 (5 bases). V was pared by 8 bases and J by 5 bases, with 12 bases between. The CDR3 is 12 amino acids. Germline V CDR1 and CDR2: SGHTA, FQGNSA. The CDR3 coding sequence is TGTGCCAGCGGCTGGGACGGGACTGAAGCTTTCTTT. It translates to CASGWDGTEAFF. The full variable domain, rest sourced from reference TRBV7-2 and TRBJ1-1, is GAGVSQSPSNKVTEKGKDVELRCDPISGHTALYWYRQSLGQGLEFLIYFQGNSAPDKSGLPSDRFSAERTGGSVSTLTIQRTQQEDSAVYLCASGWDGTEAFFGQGTRLTVV.

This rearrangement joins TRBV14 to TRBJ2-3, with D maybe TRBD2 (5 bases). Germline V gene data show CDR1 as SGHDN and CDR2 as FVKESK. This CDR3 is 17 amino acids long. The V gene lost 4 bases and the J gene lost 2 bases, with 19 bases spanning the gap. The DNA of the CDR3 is TGTGCCAGCAGCCTAAGGACGGAGCGGCTCTACACAGATACGCAGTATTTT. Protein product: CASSLRTERLYTDTQYF.